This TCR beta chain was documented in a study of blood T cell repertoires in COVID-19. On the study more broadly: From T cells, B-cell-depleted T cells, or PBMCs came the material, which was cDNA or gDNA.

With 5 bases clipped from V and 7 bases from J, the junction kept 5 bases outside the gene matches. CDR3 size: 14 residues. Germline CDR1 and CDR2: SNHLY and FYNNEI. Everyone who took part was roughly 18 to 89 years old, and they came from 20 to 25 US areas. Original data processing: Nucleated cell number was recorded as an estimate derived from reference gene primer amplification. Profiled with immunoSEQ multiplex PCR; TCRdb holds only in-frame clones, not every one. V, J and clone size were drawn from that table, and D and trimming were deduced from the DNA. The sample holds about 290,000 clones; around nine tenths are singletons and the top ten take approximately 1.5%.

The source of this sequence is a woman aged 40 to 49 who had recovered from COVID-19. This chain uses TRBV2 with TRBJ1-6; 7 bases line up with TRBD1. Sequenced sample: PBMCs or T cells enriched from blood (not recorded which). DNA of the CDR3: TGTGCCAGCAGTAACCAGGGGGGAAATTCACCCCTCCACTTT. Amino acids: CASSNQGGNSPLHF.